This TCR beta chain was recovered during a study of blood T cell repertoires in COVID-19. This table comes from immunoSEQ multiplex PCR, and its TCRdb copy is limited to in-frame clones, with some not included. The table includes 200,000 to 250,000 clones, approximately 85% detected once. This CDR3 contains 19 residues. The source is a man in his fifties who had recovered from COVID-19. Material: peripheral blood. This rearrangement joins TRBV21-1 to TRBJ2-3; the table gives TRBD1 as D, unverified against the DNA. TRBV21-1 is a recognized pseudogene. CDR3 region: CASSKRCRSGQPRGDTQYF. CDR3 DNA sequence: TGTGCCAGCAGCAAACGGTGTCGGTCCGGACAGCCTAGGGGAGATACGCAGTATTTT.